Here is one T cell receptor beta chain with its context. Its target antigen remains unknown. Base-call qualities are not available, and no considerably larger clone is one nucleotide away. The cohort comprised some 680 healthy bone marrow donors. At the time of sampling, all cohort members were nominally healthy, though unrecorded immune exposures were likely present. The donor tested CMV seronegative and was one of the 352 seronegative cohort members. Each donor provided a peripheral blood sample, and peripheral blood mononuclear cells were used for TCR beta sequencing. The Qiagen DNeasy Blood Extraction Kit was used to extract genomic DNA from the blood cell samples. This sample was taken from a study of cytomegalovirus exposure and HLA in healthy donors (TCRdb year 2017). In the study overall: An earlier analysis of under 600 of the donors reported more than 250 Gb of sequence data and more than 90 million unique TCR beta sequences from some 180 million T cells. About 300 gigabases of sequencing data and roughly 90 million unique TCR sequences were included in an early release covering over 600 HLA-typed donors. Of the roughly 410 genotyped donors, 75% to 85% were placed in the genetic ancestry cluster associated with self-reported Caucasian donors. The study was designed to test whether signatures of past pathogen exposure could be identified by cataloging public T cell receptors. The T cell repertoires of 670 or so subjects were profiled by immunosequencing and related to cytomegalovirus serostatus. In addition to the first cohort of approximately 670 subjects, a separate validation cohort of approximately 120 different subjects was used. The study combined high-throughput TCR immunosequencing, statistical association of individual TCRs with disease status, and machine learning to predict cytomegalovirus infection status. A later analysis re-analyzed previously published TCR beta repertoires from several hundred donors and added high-resolution HLA genotyping to study TCR occurrence patterns. The later analysis used no new phenotypic data to find candidate immune exposures, relying instead on TCR beta sequences and their occurrence across donors. An earlier analysis of 587 of the donors used high-throughput TCR beta sequencing to judge whether each TCR beta V gene segment behaved as functional or pseudogenic. Alongside the repertoire data, information on donor age, sex, ethnicity and CMV serostatus was compiled. Genome-wide SNP genotypes for about 65% of the roughly 700 donors were used in a later genetic analysis, which treated that subset as a discovery cohort. Every discovery cohort repertoire had been produced on one sequencing platform. Class I and class II HLA loci were covered by the typing at four-digit resolution. The number of donors typed differed by locus, with roughly 620-630 for A, B, C, DRB1 and DQB1, more than 500 for DQA1, 600 to 610 for DPA1, and roughly 450 for DPB1. A handful of DR-DQ haplotypes were treated as single units for association and clustering because of strong linkage in the cohort. Among approximately 370 genotyped donors of the cohort, an average of approximately 220,000 unique TCR beta nucleotide sequences was sequenced per donor, of which 15% to 20% were non-productive.

The library was generated by the immunoSEQ multiplex PCR assay. For the multiplex PCR, a mixture combining 60 forward primers for TCR Vbeta segments and 13 reverse primers for TCR Jbeta segments was used. The CDR3 region of rearranged TCR beta genes was amplified from genomic DNA with a multiplex PCR assay. The Illumina HiSeq System was used to sequence the amplified TCR beta libraries as 87-base-pair reads. In the source study's methods: A later analysis counted about 80 million unique TCR beta chains across the 666 repertoires, and some 11 million of these chains were shared by at least two donors. A nearest-neighbor algorithm error-corrected the raw reads and collapsed the reads into unique sequences, merging closely related sequences to remove PCR and sequencing errors. To assign V, D and J gene segments, CDR3 sequences were aligned to IMGT reference sequences. Each retained sequence needed at least a six-nucleotide match to both a V gene segment and a J gene segment. Rearrangements were called productive when the CDR3 lacked stop codons and stayed in frame with V and J; all others were non-productive. Following IMGT convention, CDR3 was defined as the stretch from the second conserved V-encoded cysteine up to the conserved J-encoded phenylalanine. The earlier analysis of 500 to 750 of the donors excluded any sequence lacking an unambiguous match to a single V gene segment. An earlier analysis of 587 of the donors classified V segments as functional when productive rearrangements were above 56.7% and as segregating when the standard deviation between donors was above 5%. A statistical classification framework was built to diagnose cytomegalovirus status from the catalog of TCR beta chain sequences. V and J gene assignment, in a later analysis, came from comparing TCR nucleotide sequences with IMGT/GENE-DB human TR gene sequences. The TCRdist pipeline was used in a later analysis to assign CDR3 sequences and most-parsimonious VDJ recombination scenarios. A later analysis defined each TCR beta chain by its CDR3 amino acid sequence plus V-gene family, and excluded reads lacking a unique V-gene family. A later analysis removed 600 or so highly shared, low-generation-probability nucleotide sequences to deal with suspected cross-contamination and a sequencing artifact. In a later analysis, a clonal expansion index was calculated for each public chain from normalized within-repertoire ranks of inferred template counts. In a later analysis, generation probabilities were computed using a VDJ recombination model fitted to out-of-frame rearrangements, and the results were checked against IGoR. A later analysis scored TCR-TCR, TCR-HLA and TCR-CMV co-occurrence with hypergeometric tests, applying a repertoire-size bias correction to TCR pairs. In a later analysis, false discovery rates were estimated by permuting HLA or CMV assignments 20 times. In a later analysis, co-occurring TCRs were grouped using DBSCAN, with TCRdist sequence similarity added in when clustering inside HLA-allele-positive subsets. Co-occurrence clustering excluded repertoires with fewer than 30,000 or more than 120,000 public chains, plus five with anomalous nucleotide sharing. The clones in this table, taken by TCRdb from immuneACCESS, are in-frame only. Not every clone is retained; where verified, under half of the shortfall comes from an unresolved V gene, and the cause of the rest is unknown. The DNA gave D and trimming, while V, J and clone size come from that table. In all, the sample holds 100,000 to 150,000 clones, and approximately 80% of those were seen once. The top ten clones comprise 1.5% of the sample.

Broad study findings and their caveats: V-gene and J-gene trimming of TCR beta chains was associated with a missense DCLRE1C variant in a later genetic analysis, and the association was replicated in an independent cohort. The cohort was sequenced for TCR beta chains only, and without alpha or paired-chain data the features that could be detected were limited. The earlier analysis of fewer than 750 of the donors excluded seventeen rarely observed V segments, including chromosome 9 orphons, because counts were too low. HLA typing was unavailable for some donors at each locus, so association tests used only the typed subset. Strong co-occurrence of HLA alleles, especially DR and DQ, made assigning TCR associations to individual alleles difficult. Several of the top co-occurrence clusters appeared to be linked to parvovirus B19, influenza, CMV and Epstein-Barr virus, according to a later analysis. Roughly uniform sequencing depth across donors was assumed in presence/absence analyses, although this assumption may not hold. In a later genetic analysis, fewer N-insertions in productive TCRs were reported among donors in an Asian-associated ancestry cluster than the roughly 700-donor mean. At a false discovery rate of 0.05, a later analysis linked some 18,000 TCR beta sequences to specific HLA alleles. CMV serostatus was the only immune exposure information available for the cohort. The study listed 164 TCR beta chains as associated with cytomegalovirus. Compared with equally common non-associated chains, HLA-associated TCR beta chains in a later analysis were more clonally expanded and had lower generation probabilities. A further reported finding was that TCR beta sequences accurately predicted the HLA-A and HLA-B alleles for most subjects in the first cohort. A later analysis found that most CMV-associated TCR beta chains appeared HLA-restricted, with HLA associations seemingly driven largely by CMV exposure. Correlated functional status among segregating V segments might be attributable to linkage disequilibrium, but an unknown experimental factor could not be ruled out. In vitro tests confirmed that three of the cytomegalovirus-associated TCR beta chains recognize cytomegalovirus antigens. While some public TCRs were present in many individuals, most TCR sequences turned up only very rarely across donors. The sequencing pipeline was judged likely to have produced a cluster of highly shared sequence variants as a technical artifact. In a later analysis, the rate of TCR association differed among HLA loci, with DRB1 alleles having the most associated TCRs and HLA-C alleles having the fewest. The classifier was reported to diagnose cytomegalovirus status with high specificity and sensitivity in both the original cohort and the validation cohort. In an earlier analysis of some 500 of the donors, most TCR beta V segments appeared in productive rearrangements about 87% or about 30% of the time, broadly matching IMGT annotations. The authors suggested that the approach could potentially be extended to other disease states and immunological phenotypes.

The material sequenced was PBMCs. This clonotype originated in a woman under 30 in good health and CMV-seronegative.

At the DNA level, the sequence is TGCGCCAGCAGCCAGGAACAGGGGGCGTTTAGGGAGCTGTTTTTT. This translates into CASSQEQGAFRELFF. The rearranged chain carries TRBV4-1 and TRBJ2-2; 9 central bases correspond to TRBD1. CDR1 and CDR2 were assigned from the germline V gene as MGHRA and YSYEKL. Ends trimmed: V by 3 bases, J by 9 bases; bases unmatched to a gene: 8. The CDR3 starts with the cysteine, ends with the phenylalanine, and has 15 residues. Only the CDR3 portion is preserved as DNA: 45 bases, with reading frame beginning at the first base.